This TCR beta chain appears in the sequencing data of a study of T-cell memory formation after mild COVID-19. The wider study: TCR clustering was largely donor specific. General study results and limits: Some responding clones appeared in pre-infection memory, suggesting cross-reactive memory joined. Day 37-peaking second-wave clones had unconfirmed SARS-CoV-2 specificity.

cDNA libraries for TCR alpha and TCR beta, carrying sample barcodes and UMIs, came from 5'RACE with constant-segment primers. TCRdb passed the 5' RACE reads through MiXCR, listing each CDR3 protein once. The data hold about 440,000 distinct CDR3 sequences, with about 19% observed a single time. V gave up 6 bases and J gave up 13 bases, with 19 bases separating them. The V gene's germline CDR1 is MNHEY and CDR2 SVGAGI. The CDR3 contains 14 residues. This clonotype has only a few counts. As yet, its antigen is unknown. V and J are TRBV6-5 and TRBJ1-6; unclear D gene. The receptor was derived from an adult woman who had mild COVID-19 (a few samples of this study predate the infection). Cell type and time point are not known. Source material: PBMCs or a T cell subset sorted from them (not recorded which). CDR3 sequence reads: CASRRDPNGLPLHF. The DNA for the CDR3 is TGTGCCAGCAGACGCGACCCGAACGGACTGCCCCTCCACTTT.